These 10 T cell receptor beta chains came from one sample sequenced in a study of response to subunit inactivated influenza vaccine. TCRdb recomputed calls from the RT-PCR reads with MiXCR, one row per CDR3 protein. The sample comprises more than 450,000 distinct CDR3 sequences, roughly 8.2% of which are singletons, and under 15% rests with the top ten. The starting material was PBMCs from blood, obtained less than 30 months after vaccination. All receptors derive from a man aged 50-75 years who received an inactivated influenza vaccine.

This clonotype has at least ten counts. The chain uses TRBV6-2 or TRBV6-3 and TRBJ1-4, with D perhaps TRBD1 (5 bases). Trimming stripped 11 bases from V and 8 bases from J, with 18 bases between. Germline V gene data show CDR1 as MNHEY and CDR2 as SVGEGT. The CDR3 extends over 13 amino acids. The CDR3 loop is CAVQPGDLEKLFF. The DNA of the CDR3 is TGTGCCGTACAACCGGGGGACCTCGAAAAACTGTTTTTT.

This clonotype was seen ten or more times. The chain employs TRBV6-2 or TRBV6-3 and TRBJ2-1; D is undetermined. The CDR3 spans 16 residues. Germline lookup yields CDR1 MNHEY and CDR2 SVGEGT. Trimming shortened V by 0 bases and J by 6 bases, and 15 bases separated the two germline ends. The chain's CDR3 is CASSYSWGTGGNEQFF. The CDR3 nucleotides read TGTGCCAGCAGTTACTCCTGGGGAACGGGCGGCAATGAGCAGTTCTTC.

The chain employs TRBV25-1 and TRBJ1-1; the D is unclear. CDR1 and CDR2 (germline): MGHDK, SYGVNS. V lost 7 bases and J lost 1, with 13 bases in between. The length of the CDR3 is 14 residues. The CDR3 is CASMYGLGNTEAFF. In DNA, the CDR3 is TGTGCCAGCATGTACGGGCTAGGGAACACTGAAGCTTTCTTT.

This clonotype was detected a few times. This CDR3 reads CASSTDRRLHTQYF. In DNA form, the CDR3 reads TGTGCCAGCAGTACAGACCGCCGACTTCATACCCAGTACTTC. The chain carries TRBV6-2 or TRBV6-3 and TRBJ2-5; D is undetermined. Trimming cost V 5 bases and J 8 bases, with 18 bases left between them. CDR3 length equals 14 residues. Germline V gives CDR1 MNHEY, CDR2 SVGEGT.

This clonotype appeared a few times. This rearrangement joins TRBV5-5 to TRBJ1-5; D is unclear. CDR3 size: 14 residues. The V and J ends lost 3 bases and 0 bases respectively, with 7 bases between them. The germline gives CDR1 SGHKS, CDR2 YYEKEE (reference sequence). The chain's CDR3 is CASSSSYSNQPQHF. CDR3 bases: TGTGCCAGCAGCTCCTCATATAGCAATCAGCCCCAGCATTTT.

This clonotype was recorded at least ten times. This sequence joins TRBV5-1 and TRBJ2-5, with D hard to call. Germline-derived CDR1 and CDR2 are SGHRS and YFSETQ. This CDR3 is 13 amino acids long. V was cut by 1 base and J by 6 bases, with 10 bases left in between. CDR3 sequence: CASSLTTGQTQYF. CDR3 sequence (DNA): TGCGCCAGCAGCTTGACGACTGGGCAGACCCAGTACTTC.

The chain links TRBV18 to TRBJ2-2; 10 bases map to TRBD1. Germline-derived CDR1 and CDR2 are KGHSH and LQKENI. There are 15 residues in the CDR3. The trim removed 4 bases at V and 1 base at J, leaving 0 bases unmatched. The CDR3 nucleotides read TGTGCCAGCTCACGGACAGGGGGGAACACCGGGGAGCTGTTTTTT. Translating it yields CASSRTGGNTGELFF.

The V call is TRBV18, the J call TRBJ2-1, with 9 bases matching TRBD2. The ends lost 3 bases at V and 7 bases at J; junction bases unmatched: 13. This CDR3 is built from 17 residues. Germline V gene sequence: CDR1 KGHSH, CDR2 LQKENI. This CDR3 is CASSPQVGSGSRNEQFF. The CDR3 DNA reads as TGTGCCAGCTCACCCCAAGTTGGTAGCGGGAGTCGGAATGAGCAGTTCTTC.

Only a few counts were recorded for this clonotype. The V call is TRBV3-1, the J call TRBJ2-4, with a possible D match to TRBD1 (8 bases). V lost 8 bases, J lost 9 bases, and 11 bases lay in between. The CDR3 length is 11 residues. Looked up from germline, CDR1 is LGHDT and CDR2 is YNNKEL (reference sequence). The CDR3 loop reads CASYRGGIQYF. In nucleotides, the CDR3 is TGTGCCAGCTACAGGGGGGGCATTCAGTACTTC.

This clonotype was observed a few times. The chain carries TRBV12-3 or TRBV12-4 and TRBJ2-2; D is perhaps TRBD1 or TRBD2 (5 bases each). V was clipped by 0 bases and J by 9 bases, with 17 bases between them. The CDR3 length is 16 residues. CDR3 sequence reads: CASSLAGVPLKWELFF. For the CDR3, the DNA is TGTGCCAGCAGTTTAGCGGGGGTGCCTCTAAAGTGGGAGCTGTTTTTT.